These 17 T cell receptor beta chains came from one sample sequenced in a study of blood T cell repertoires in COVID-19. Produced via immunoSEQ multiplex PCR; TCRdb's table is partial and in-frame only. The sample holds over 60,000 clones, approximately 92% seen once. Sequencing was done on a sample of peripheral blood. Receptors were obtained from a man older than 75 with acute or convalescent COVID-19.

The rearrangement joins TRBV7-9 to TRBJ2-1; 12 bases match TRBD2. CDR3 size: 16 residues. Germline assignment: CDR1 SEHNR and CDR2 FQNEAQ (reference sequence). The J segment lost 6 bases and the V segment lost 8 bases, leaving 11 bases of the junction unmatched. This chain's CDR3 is CASQGASGGAGNEQFF. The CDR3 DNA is TGTGCCAGCCAAGGGGCTAGCGGGGGGGCAGGCAATGAGCAGTTCTTC.

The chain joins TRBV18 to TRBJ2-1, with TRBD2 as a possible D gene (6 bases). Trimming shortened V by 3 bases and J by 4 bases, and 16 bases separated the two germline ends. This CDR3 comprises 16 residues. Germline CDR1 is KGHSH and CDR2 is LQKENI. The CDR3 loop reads CASSPQGAGTYNEQFF. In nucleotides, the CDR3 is TGTGCCAGCTCACCCCAGGGAGCGGGCACATACAATGAGCAGTTCTTC.

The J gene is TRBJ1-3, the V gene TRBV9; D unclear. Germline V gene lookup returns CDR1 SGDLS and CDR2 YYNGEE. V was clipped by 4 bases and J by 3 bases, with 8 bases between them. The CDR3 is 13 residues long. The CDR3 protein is CASSFRNGNTIYF. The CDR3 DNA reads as TGTGCCAGCAGCTTTCGTAATGGAAACACCATATATTTT.

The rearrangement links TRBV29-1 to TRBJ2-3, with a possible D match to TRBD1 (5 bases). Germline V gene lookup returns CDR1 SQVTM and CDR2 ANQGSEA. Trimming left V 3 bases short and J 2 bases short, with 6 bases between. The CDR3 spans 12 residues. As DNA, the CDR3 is TGCAGCGTTGAGACAGCCACAGATACGCAGTATTTT. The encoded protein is CSVETATDTQYF.

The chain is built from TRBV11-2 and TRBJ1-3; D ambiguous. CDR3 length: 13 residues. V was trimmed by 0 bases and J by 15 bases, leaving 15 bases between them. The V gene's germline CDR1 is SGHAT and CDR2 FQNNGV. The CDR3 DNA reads TGTGCCAGCAGCTTAGATGAGGCACGGTCCCCATATTTT. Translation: CASSLDEARSPYF.

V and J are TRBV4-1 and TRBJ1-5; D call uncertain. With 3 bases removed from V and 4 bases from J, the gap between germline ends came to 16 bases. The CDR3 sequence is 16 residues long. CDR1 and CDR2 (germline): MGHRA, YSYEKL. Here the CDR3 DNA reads TGCGCCAGCAGCCAGTACGGGTCCCAGCCAAATCAGCCCCAGCATTTT. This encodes CASSQYGSQPNQPQHF.

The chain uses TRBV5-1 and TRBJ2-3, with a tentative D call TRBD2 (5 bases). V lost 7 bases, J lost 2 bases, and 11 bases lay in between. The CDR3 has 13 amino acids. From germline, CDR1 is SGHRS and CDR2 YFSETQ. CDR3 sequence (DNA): TGCGCCAGCGCTCAGCGGTACACAGATACGCAGTATTTT. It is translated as CASAQRYTDTQYF.

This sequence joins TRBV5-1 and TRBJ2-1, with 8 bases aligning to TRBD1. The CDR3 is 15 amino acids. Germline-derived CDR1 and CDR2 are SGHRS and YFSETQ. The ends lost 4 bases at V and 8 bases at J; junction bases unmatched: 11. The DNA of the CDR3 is TGCGCCAGCAGCCCCGACAGGGGCCTCCGGGATGAGCAGTTCTTC. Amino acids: CASSPDRGLRDEQFF.

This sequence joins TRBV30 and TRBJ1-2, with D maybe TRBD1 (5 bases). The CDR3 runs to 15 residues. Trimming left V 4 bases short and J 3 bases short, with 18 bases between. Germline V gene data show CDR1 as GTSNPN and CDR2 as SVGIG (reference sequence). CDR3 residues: CAWTPLGPSYYGYTF. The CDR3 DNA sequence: TGTGCCTGGACTCCTCTGGGGCCCAGCTACTATGGCTACACCTTC.

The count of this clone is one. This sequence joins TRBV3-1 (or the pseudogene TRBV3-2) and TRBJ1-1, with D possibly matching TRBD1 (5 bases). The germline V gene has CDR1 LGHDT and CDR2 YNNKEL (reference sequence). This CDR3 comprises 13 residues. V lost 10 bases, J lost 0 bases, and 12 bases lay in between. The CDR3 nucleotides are TGTGCCACATCCCAGGGTTTGAACACTGAAGCTTTCTTT. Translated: CATSQGLNTEAFF.

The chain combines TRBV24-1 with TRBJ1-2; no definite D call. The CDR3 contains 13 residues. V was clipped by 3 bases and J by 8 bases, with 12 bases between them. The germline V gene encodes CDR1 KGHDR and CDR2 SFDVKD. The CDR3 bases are TGTGCCACCAGTGATCGCGGACTGGAAGGCTACACCTTC. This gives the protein CATSDRGLEGYTF.

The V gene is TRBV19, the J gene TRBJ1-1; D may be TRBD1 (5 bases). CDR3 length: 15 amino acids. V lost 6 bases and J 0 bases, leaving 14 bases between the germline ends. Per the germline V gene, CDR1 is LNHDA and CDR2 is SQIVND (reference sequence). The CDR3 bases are TGTGCCAGTAGGGGGAGGGGACCGATGAACACTGAAGCTTTCTTT. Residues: CASRGRGPMNTEAFF.

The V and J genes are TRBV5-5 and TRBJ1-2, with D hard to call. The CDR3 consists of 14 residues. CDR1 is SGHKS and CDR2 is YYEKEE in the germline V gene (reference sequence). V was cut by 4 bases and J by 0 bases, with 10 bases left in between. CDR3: CASSHRGPNYGYTF. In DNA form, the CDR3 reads TGTGCCAGCAGCCACCGGGGTCCTAACTATGGCTACACCTTC.

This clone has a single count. The CDR3 coding sequence is TGTGCCAGCAGGGATTGGGACAGCACCTATGGCTACACCTTC. Its protein is CASRDWDSTYGYTF. The rearrangement uses TRBV6-5 and TRBJ1-2, with TRBD1 identical over 7 bases. Germline V gene lookup returns CDR1 MNHEY and CDR2 SVGAGI. CDR3 length: 14 residues. The J segment lost 4 bases and the V segment lost 6 bases, leaving 8 bases of the junction unmatched.

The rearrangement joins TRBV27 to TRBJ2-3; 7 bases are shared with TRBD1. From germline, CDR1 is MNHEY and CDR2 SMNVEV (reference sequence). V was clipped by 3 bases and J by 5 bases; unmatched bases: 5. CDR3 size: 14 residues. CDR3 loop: CASSFGTGEDTQYF. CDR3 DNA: TGTGCCAGCAGTTTTGGTACAGGGGAAGATACGCAGTATTTT.

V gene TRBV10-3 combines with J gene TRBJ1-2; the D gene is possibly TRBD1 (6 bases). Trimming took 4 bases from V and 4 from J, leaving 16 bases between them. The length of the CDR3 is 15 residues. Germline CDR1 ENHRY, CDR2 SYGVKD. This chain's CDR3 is CAISGSGAYPYGYTF. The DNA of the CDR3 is TGTGCCATCAGTGGGTCAGGGGCCTATCCCTATGGCTACACCTTC.

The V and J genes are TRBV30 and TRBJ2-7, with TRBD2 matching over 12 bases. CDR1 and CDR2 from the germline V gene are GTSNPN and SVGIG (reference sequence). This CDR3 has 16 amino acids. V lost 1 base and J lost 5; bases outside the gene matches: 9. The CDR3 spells CAWSGRLAGVLNEQYF. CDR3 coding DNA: TGTGCCTGGAGTGGGCGACTAGCGGGAGTTCTAAACGAGCAGTACTTC.